Here is one TCR beta chain with its context. This CDR3 is also generated by other DNA sequences in the sample. Across several immunoSEQ plates, the genomic DNA of each subset was split evenly. Study processing details: Sequence data from immunoSEQ were junction-only and lacked quality scores; consequently, filtering differed. Sequencing was performed with immunoSEQ multiplex PCR; in TCRdb, only in-frame clones are kept and a portion is missing. The V and J calls and the clone size are those of that table, but D and trimming were determined from the DNA. The sample contains more than 2,000,000 clones, 90% to 95% of which appear only once. The data are from a study of shared clonotypes between healthy human individuals. The wider study: The study used three CD4 naive, three CD4 memory, two CD8 naive and one CD8 memory plate per donor.

J was trimmed by 4 bases and V by 3 bases; bases with no gene match: 5. This CDR3 region has 15 residues. In germline, CDR1 is SGHNT, CDR2 YYREEE (reference sequence). A split of CD4+ cells into CD45RA+ naive and CD45RA-negative memory subsets was performed. This TCR came from a man aged 18 to 29 in good health. Some clones in this sample may be carry-over from other donors' samples. The specimen sequenced was naive CD4+ T cells from PBMCs. Specified subset: CD45RA+ positively selected. The chain uses TRBV5-4 and TRBJ2-2; 8 positions agree with TRBD1. The CDR3 DNA follows: TGTGCCAGCAGCTCGCAGGGGGCGGGCACCGGGGAGCTGTTTTTT. Its translation: CASSSQGAGTGELFF.